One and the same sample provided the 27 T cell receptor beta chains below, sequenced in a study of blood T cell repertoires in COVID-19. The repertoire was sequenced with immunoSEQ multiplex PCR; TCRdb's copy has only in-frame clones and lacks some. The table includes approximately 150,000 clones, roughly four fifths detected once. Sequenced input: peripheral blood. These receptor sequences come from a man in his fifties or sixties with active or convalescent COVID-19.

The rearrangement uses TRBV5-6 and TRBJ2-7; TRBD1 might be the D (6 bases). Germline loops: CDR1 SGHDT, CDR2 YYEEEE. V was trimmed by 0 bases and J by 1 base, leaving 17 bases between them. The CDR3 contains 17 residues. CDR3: CASSLVVQGTQSYEQYF. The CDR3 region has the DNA TGTGCCAGCAGCTTGGTAGTCCAGGGGACCCAGTCCTACGAGCAGTACTTC.

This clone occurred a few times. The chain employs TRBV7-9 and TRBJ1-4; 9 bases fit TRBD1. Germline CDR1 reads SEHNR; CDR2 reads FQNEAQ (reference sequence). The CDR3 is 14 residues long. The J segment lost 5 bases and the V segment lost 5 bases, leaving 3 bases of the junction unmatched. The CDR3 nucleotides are TGTGCCAGCAGCAGGACAGGGGAAAATGAAAAACTGTTTTTT. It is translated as CASSRTGENEKLFF.

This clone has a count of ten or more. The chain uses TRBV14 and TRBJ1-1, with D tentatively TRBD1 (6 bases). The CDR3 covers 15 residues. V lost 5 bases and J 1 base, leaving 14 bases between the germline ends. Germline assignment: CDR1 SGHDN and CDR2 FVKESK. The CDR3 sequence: CASSEQGSRNTEAFF. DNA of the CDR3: TGTGCCAGCAGCGAACAGGGCAGCAGGAACACTGAAGCTTTCTTT.

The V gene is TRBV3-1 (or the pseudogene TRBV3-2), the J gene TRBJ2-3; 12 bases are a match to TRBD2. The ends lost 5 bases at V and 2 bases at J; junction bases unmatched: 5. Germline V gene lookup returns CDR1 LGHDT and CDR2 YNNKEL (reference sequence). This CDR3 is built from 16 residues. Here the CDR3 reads CASSFRTSGDTDTQYF. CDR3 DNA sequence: TGTGCCAGCAGCTTCCGGACTAGCGGGGACACAGATACGCAGTATTTT.

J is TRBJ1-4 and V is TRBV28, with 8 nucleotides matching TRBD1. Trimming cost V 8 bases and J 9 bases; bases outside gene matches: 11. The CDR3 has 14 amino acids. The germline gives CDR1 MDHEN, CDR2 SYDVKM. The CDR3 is CASGIGQGFKKLFF. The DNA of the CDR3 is TGTGCCAGCGGGATAGGACAGGGATTTAAAAAACTGTTTTTT.

CDR3 sequence: CASSPVADTQYF. CDR3 coding DNA: TGTGCCAGCTCACCAGTCGCAGATACGCAGTATTTT. This chain joins TRBV18 and TRBJ2-3; D call uncertain. V was clipped by 2 bases and J by 4 bases, with 4 bases between them. CDR1 is KGHSH and CDR2 is LQKENI in the germline V gene. The CDR3 extends over 12 amino acids. The variable domain in full, with the rest retrieved from reference TRBV18 and TRBJ2-3, is NAGVMQNPRHLVRRRGQEARLRCSPMKGHSHVYWYRQLPEEGLKFMVYLQKENIIDESGMPKERFSAEFPKEGPSILRIQQVVRGDSAAYFCASSPVADTQYFGPGTRLTVL.

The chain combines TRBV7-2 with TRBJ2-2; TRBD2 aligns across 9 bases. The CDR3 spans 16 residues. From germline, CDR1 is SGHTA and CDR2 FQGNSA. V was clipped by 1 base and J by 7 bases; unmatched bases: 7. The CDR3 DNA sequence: TGTGCCAGCAGCTTAGTTGATAGCGGGAGTGGCGGGGAGCTGTTTTTT. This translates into CASSLVDSGSGGELFF.

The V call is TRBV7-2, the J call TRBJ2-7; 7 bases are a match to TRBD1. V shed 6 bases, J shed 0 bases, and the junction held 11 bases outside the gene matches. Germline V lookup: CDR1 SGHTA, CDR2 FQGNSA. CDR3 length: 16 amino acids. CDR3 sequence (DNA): TGTGCCAGCAGTTTCCCCCCAGGGGGTCTCTCCTACGAGCAGTACTTC. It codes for CASSFPPGGLSYEQYF.

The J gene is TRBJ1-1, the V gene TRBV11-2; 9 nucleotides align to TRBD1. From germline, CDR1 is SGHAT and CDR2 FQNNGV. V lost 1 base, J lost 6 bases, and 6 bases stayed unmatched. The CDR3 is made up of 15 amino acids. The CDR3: CASSLGQGEGSEAFF. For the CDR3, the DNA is TGTGCCAGCAGCTTAGGACAGGGGGAAGGGTCTGAAGCTTTCTTT.

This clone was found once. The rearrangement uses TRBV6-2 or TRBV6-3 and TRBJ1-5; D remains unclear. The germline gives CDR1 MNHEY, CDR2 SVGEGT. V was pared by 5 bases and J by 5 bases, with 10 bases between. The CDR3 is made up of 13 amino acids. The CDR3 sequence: CASSDQVHQPQHF. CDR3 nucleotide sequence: TGTGCCAGCAGTGATCAGGTCCATCAGCCCCAGCATTTT.

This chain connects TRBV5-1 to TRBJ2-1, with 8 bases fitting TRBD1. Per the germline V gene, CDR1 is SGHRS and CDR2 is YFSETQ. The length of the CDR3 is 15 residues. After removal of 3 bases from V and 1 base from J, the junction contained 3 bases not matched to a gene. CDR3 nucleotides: TGCGCCAGCAGCTCGACAGGGGAGTCCTACAATGAGCAGTTCTTC. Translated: CASSSTGESYNEQFF. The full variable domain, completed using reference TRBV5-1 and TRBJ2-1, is KAGVTQTPRYLIKTRGQQVTLSCSPISGHRSVSWYQQTPGQGLQFLFEYFSETQRNKGNFPGRFSGRQFSNSRSEMNVSTLELGDSALYLCASSSTGESYNEQFFGPGTRLTVL.

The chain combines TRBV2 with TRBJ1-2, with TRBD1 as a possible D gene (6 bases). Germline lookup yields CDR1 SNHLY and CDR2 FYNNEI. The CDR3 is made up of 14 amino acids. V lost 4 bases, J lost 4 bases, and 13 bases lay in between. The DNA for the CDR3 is TGTGCCAGCAGTGCCATCAGGGGTGGCTATGGCTACACCTTC. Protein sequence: CASSAIRGGYGYTF.

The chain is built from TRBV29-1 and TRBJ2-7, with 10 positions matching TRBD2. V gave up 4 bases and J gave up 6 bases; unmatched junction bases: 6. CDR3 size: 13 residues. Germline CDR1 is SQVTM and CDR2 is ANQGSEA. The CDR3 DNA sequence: TGCAGCGTTGTTGCAAGCGGGGGGGCCGAGCAGTACTTC. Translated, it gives CSVVASGGAEQYF.

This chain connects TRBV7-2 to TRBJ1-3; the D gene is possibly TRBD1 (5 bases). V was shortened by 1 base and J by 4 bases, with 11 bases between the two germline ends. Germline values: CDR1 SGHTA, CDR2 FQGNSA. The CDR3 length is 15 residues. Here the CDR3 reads CASSLGGGSGNTIYF. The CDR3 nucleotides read TGTGCCAGCAGCTTAGGCGGGGGGTCGGGAAACACCATATATTTT.

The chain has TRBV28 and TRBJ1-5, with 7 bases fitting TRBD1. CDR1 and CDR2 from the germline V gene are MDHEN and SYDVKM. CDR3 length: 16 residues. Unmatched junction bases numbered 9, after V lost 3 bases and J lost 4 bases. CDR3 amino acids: CASSFPRAQGNQPQHF. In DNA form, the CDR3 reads TGTGCCAGCAGTTTTCCCCGGGCACAGGGGAATCAGCCCCAGCATTTT.

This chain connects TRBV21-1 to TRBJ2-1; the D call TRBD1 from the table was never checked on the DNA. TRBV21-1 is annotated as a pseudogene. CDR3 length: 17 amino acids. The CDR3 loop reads CASSKGKRGQGAHEQFF. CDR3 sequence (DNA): TGTGCCAGCAGCAAGGGTAAGAGGGGACAGGGGGCGCACGAGCAGTTCTTC.

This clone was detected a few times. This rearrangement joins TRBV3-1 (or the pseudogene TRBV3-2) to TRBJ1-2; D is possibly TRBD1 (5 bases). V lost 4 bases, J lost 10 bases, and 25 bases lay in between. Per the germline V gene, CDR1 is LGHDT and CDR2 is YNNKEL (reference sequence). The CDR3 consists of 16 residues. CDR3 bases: TGTGCCAGCAGCCTTGGGGGGTCGAGGCTCCATTCGGCCTACACCTTC. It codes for CASSLGGSRLHSAYTF.

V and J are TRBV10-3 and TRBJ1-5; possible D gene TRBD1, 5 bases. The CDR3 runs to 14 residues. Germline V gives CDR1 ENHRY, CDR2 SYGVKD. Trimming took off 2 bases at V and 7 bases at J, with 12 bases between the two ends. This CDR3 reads CAISEDSPPQPQHF. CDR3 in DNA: TGTGCCATCAGTGAGGACAGCCCGCCCCAGCCCCAGCATTTT.

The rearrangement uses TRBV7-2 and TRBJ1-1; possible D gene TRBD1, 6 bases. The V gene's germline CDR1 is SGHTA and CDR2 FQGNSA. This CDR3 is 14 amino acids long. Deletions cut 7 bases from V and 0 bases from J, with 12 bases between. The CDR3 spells CASTLGQVNTEAFF. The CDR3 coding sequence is TGTGCCAGCACCTTGGGACAAGTGAACACTGAAGCTTTCTTT.

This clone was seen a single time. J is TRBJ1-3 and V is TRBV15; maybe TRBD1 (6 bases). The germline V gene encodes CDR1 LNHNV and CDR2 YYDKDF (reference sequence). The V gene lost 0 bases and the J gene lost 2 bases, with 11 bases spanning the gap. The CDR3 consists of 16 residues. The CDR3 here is CATSRDRGAAGNTIYF. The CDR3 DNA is TGTGCCACCAGCAGAGATCGGGGGGCAGCTGGAAACACCATATATTTT.

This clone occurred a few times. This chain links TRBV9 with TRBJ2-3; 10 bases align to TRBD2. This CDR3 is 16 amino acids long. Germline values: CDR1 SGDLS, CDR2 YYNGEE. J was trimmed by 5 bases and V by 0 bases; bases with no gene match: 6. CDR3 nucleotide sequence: TGTGCCAGCAGCGTAGGCACTAGCGGGGCCAAAGATACGCAGTATTTT. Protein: CASSVGTSGAKDTQYF. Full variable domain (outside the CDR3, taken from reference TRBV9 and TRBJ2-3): DSGVTQTPKHLITATGQRVTLRCSPRSGDLSVYWYQQSLDQGLQFLIQYYNGEERAKGNILERFSAQQFPDLHSELNLSSLELGDSALYFCASSVGTSGAKDTQYFGPGTRLTVL.

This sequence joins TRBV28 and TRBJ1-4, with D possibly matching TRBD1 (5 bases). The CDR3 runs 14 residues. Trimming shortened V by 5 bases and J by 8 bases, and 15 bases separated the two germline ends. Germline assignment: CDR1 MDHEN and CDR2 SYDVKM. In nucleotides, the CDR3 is TGTGCCAGCAGTCCCTCCAGGGTTGGGGAAAAACTGTTTTTT. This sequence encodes CASSPSRVGEKLFF.

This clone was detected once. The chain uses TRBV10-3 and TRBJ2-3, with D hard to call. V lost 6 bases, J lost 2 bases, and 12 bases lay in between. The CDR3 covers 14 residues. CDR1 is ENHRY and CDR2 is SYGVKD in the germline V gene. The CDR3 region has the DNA TGTGCCATCAGAGACAACCAACCCACAGATACGCAGTATTTT. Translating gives CAIRDNQPTDTQYF.

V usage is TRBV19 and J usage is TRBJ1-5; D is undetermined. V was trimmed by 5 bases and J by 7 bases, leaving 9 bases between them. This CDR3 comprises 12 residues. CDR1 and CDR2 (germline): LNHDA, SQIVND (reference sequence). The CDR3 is CASSPLSQPQHF. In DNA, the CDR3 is TGTGCCAGTAGTCCGTTGTCGCAGCCCCAGCATTTT.

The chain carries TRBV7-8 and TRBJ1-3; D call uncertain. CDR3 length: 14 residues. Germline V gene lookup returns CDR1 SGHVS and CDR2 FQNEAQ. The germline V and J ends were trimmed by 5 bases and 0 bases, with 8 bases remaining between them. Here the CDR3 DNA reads TGTGCCAGCAGCCAAACCAGCTCTGGAAACACCATATATTTT. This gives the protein CASSQTSSGNTIYF.

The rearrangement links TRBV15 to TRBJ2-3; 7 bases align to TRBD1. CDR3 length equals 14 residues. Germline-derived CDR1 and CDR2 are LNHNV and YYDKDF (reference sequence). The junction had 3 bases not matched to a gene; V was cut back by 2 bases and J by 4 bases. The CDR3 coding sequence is TGTGCCACCAGCAGACAGGGGGTGTCAGATACGCAGTATTTT. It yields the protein CATSRQGVSDTQYF.

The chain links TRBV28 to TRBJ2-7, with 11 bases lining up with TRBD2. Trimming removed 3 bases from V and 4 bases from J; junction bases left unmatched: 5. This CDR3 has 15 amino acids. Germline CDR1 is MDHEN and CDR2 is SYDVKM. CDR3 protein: CASSLTLAGAYEQYF. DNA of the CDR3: TGTGCCAGCAGTTTGACACTAGCGGGAGCGTACGAGCAGTACTTC.